These T cell receptor beta chains were read from a single sample in a study of control samples from healthy donors and cancer patients. TCRdb's copy holds only in-frame clones and misses some; the assay was immunoSEQ multiplex PCR. Among about 89,000 clones listed, about 85% were seen once. The sample comprised blood. The receptor source for this set is a woman aged 40 to 50 in good health. Both conserved end residues are part of each CDR3. The D gene is left open where the match is weak. Clone size is shown for a subset of rows, as once, few, many or a class of expanded clone.

D	size	V	J	DNA	CDR3
-	-	TRBV9	TRBJ2-7	TGTGCCAGCGTCTGGGGGGGGCGGAACGAGCAGTACTTC	CASVWGGRNEQYF
-	-	TRBV12-3/TRBV12-4	TRBJ1-1	TGTGCCAGCAGTTTAGAGGGGCGGGCCGCTTTCTTT	CASSLEGRAAFF
-	-	TRBV7-8	TRBJ2-5	TGTGCCAGCAGCTTAGGGGGGGGGCCCCAAGAGACCCAGTACTTC	CASSLGGGPQETQYF
-	-	TRBV12-5	TRBJ1-5	TGTGCTAGTGGTTTGGTAGATCCTAATCAGCCCCAGCATTTT	CASGLVDPNQPQHF
TRBD1	-	TRBV9	TRBJ2-2	TGTGCCAGCAGCGTAACCGACAGGGTGAACACCGGGGAGCTGTTTTTT	CASSVTDRVNTGELFF
-	-	TRBV2	TRBJ1-1	TGTGCCGACTCCCGGGGTGTATGGACTGAAGCTTTCTTT	CADSRGVWTEAFF
-	-	TRBV12-3/TRBV12-4	TRBJ1-4	TGTGCCAGCAGTTTAGCTAATGAAAAACTGTTTTTT	CASSLANEKLFF
TRBD1	-	TRBV5-5	TRBJ1-6	TGTGCCAGCAGCTCGCAGGTAATCGGACAGGAGCCTAATTCACCCCTCCACTTT	CASSSQVIGQEPNSPLHF
-	-	TRBV7-9	TRBJ1-1	TGTGCCAGCAGCTTAGTTGCAGGGAACACTGAAGCTTTCTTT	CASSLVAGNTEAFF
TRBD2	-	TRBV7-3	TRBJ2-2	TGTGCCAGCAGCTTAGTAGCGGGGCCGGGGGCCGGCGGGGAGCTGTTTTTT	CASSLVAGPGAGGELFF
-	-	TRBV4-3	TRBJ1-1	TGCGCCAGCAGCCCCCGTCAGGGTACTGAAGCTTTCTTT	CASSPRQGTEAFF
TRBD2	few	TRBV30	TRBJ2-7	TGTGCCGCGACAAGCGGGGGCTACGAGCAGTACTTC	CAATSGGYEQYF
-	-	TRBV11-1	TRBJ2-7	TGTGCCAGCAGCTTAGTTGGGGGAACCTACGAGCAGTACTTC	CASSLVGGTYEQYF
TRBD1	-	TRBV5-1	TRBJ2-6	TGCGCCAGCAGCTTGGTAGGGACAGCCTCCTCTGGGGCCAACGTCCTGACTTTC	CASSLVGTASSGANVLTF
-	-	TRBV5-1	TRBJ2-1	TGCGCCAGCAGCTTGCCAAAGGATGAGCAGTTCTTC	CASSLPKDEQFF